These 20 T cell receptor beta chains were all obtained from the same sample, sequenced in a study of CD8 T cells in Susac syndrome. Random-hexamer reverse transcription was applied to about 0.45 to 1 ug RNA. TCRdb analysed the immunoSEQ multiplex PCR reads with MiXCR anew, one entry per CDR3 protein. Found here are 75,000 or so distinct CDR3 sequences, 94% of them singletons; the top ten hold 0.85% to 1%. Sequencing was done on a sample of CD8+ T cells from PBMCs. The receptor source for this set is a human donor with Susac syndrome.

As DNA, the CDR3 is TGTGCCAGCAGTGGACAGGGGTACTATGGCTACACCTTC. As protein: CASSGQGYYGYTF. The V gene is TRBV27, the J gene TRBJ1-2; 9 bases are shared with TRBD1. This CDR3 comprises 13 residues. Trimming at V came to 5 bases and at J to 3 bases, leaving 1 base not matched to a gene. Per germline, CDR1 MNHEY and CDR2 SMNVEV (reference sequence).

The V call is TRBV19, the J call TRBJ2-7; unclear D gene. Trimming shortened V by 5 bases and J by 3 bases, and 14 bases separated the two germline ends. The CDR3 length is 14 residues. Per germline, CDR1 LNHDA and CDR2 SQIVND (reference sequence). The CDR3 here is CASSQPSSNYEQYF. The DNA for the CDR3 is TGTGCCAGTAGTCAGCCTTCTTCAAACTACGAGCAGTACTTC.

The chain carries TRBV28 and TRBJ2-1, with D possibly being TRBD1 or TRBD2 (5 bases each). The CDR3 extends over 14 amino acids. V was cut by 2 bases and J by 8 bases, with 13 bases left in between. CDR1 and CDR2 (germline): MDHEN, SYDVKM. In DNA, the CDR3 is TGTGCCAGCAGTTTAGGGGGAGATCTCGATGAGCAGTTCTTC. This codes for CASSLGGDLDEQFF.

This clonotype appeared a single time. This chain uses TRBV25-1 with TRBJ2-5, with D unresolved. This CDR3 is 12 amino acids long. V was cut by 2 bases and J by 5 bases, with 6 bases left in between. Per the germline V gene, CDR1 is MGHDK and CDR2 is SYGVNS. The CDR3 region is CASSEKWETQYF. The DNA of the CDR3 is TGTGCCAGCAGTGAAAAATGGGAGACCCAGTACTTC. The whole variable domain, remainder taken from reference TRBV25-1 and TRBJ2-5, is EADIYQTPRYLVIGTGKKITLECSQTMGHDKMYWYQQDPGMELHLIHYSYGVNSTEKGDLSSESTVSRIRTEHFPLTLESARPSHTSQYLCASSEKWETQYFGPGTRLLVL.

This clonotype has just one count. This chain joins TRBV20-1 and TRBJ1-1; tentative D call: TRBD1 (6 bases). The germline CDR1 and CDR2 sequences are DFQATT and SNEGSKA (reference sequence). This CDR3 has 14 amino acids. Trimming stripped 3 bases from V and 4 bases from J, with 15 bases between. Written as DNA, the CDR3 is TGCAGTGCTAGTCAAATCGGGACAATCACTGAAGCTTTCTTT. The encoded protein is CSASQIGTITEAFF.

V is TRBV30 and J is TRBJ2-5; TRBD2 aligns across 8 bases. In germline, CDR1 is GTSNPN, CDR2 SVGIG (reference sequence). The V segment lost 4 bases and the J segment 1 base; nucleotides outside the gene matches: 5. The CDR3 has 14 amino acids. DNA for the CDR3: TGTGCCTGGAATGGCGGGAGGCCCCAAGAGACCCAGTACTTC. It yields the protein CAWNGGRPQETQYF.

V gene TRBV29-1 combines with J gene TRBJ1-1; D remains unclear. CDR1 and CDR2 (germline): SQVTM, ANQGSEA. There are 12 residues in the CDR3. Trimming took 5 bases from V and 4 from J, leaving 11 bases between them. As DNA, the CDR3 is TGCAGCGTTAGCGTTAGTGGCACTGAAGCTTTCTTT. Translation gives CSVSVSGTEAFF.

This clonotype was picked up one time. The chain couples TRBV7-9 to TRBJ2-7; 10 bases agree with TRBD2. The CDR3 is 16 residues long. CDR1 is SEHNR, CDR2 FQNEAQ, per germline (reference sequence). V shed 5 bases, J shed 5 bases, and the junction held 12 bases outside the gene matches. The CDR3 region is CASSPPHGTSVNEQYF. The CDR3 DNA is TGTGCCAGCAGCCCGCCTCATGGGACTAGCGTAAACGAGCAGTACTTC.

V is TRBV13 and J is TRBJ2-7; tentatively, D is TRBD2 (7 bases). V lost 0 bases and J lost 5, with 11 bases in between. The CDR3 has 14 amino acids. Germline V CDR1 and CDR2: PRHDT, FYEKMQ (reference sequence). The CDR3 reads CASSLGPGGHEQYF. CDR3 nucleotides: TGTGCCAGCAGCTTAGGGCCCGGGGGGCACGAGCAGTACTTC. Full variable domain (remainder filled in from reference TRBV13 and TRBJ2-7): AAGVIQSPRHLIKEKRETATLKCYPIPRHDTVYWYQQGPGQDPQFLISFYEKMQSDKGSIPDRFSAQQFSDYHSELNMSSLELGDSALYFCASSLGPGGHEQYFGPGTRLTVT.

The chain uses TRBV12-3 or TRBV12-4 and TRBJ2-5, with TRBD1 matching 10 bases. The length of the CDR3 is 14 residues. With 6 bases clipped from V and 3 bases from J, the junction kept 4 bases outside the gene matches. The CDR3 spells CASRPGTGEETQYF. For the CDR3, the DNA is TGTGCCAGCAGACCCGGGACAGGGGAAGAGACCCAGTACTTC.

The rearrangement links TRBV12-3 or TRBV12-4 to TRBJ1-1, with D unclear. Trimming shortened V by 3 bases and J by 4 bases, and 12 bases separated the two germline ends. This CDR3 contains 14 residues. The CDR3 here is CASSFGVLATEAFF. DNA for the CDR3: TGTGCCAGCAGTTTTGGGGTCCTGGCCACTGAAGCTTTCTTT.

The CDR3 DNA sequence: TGTGCCAGCAGCTTCGGTGAAGCTTTTGGCAGAGAGACCCAGTACTTC. It specifies CASSFGEAFGRETQYF. J is TRBJ2-5 and V is TRBV7-9; D gene unclear. CDR1 and CDR2 from the germline V gene are SEHNR and FQNEAQ (reference sequence). V was trimmed by 3 bases and J by 4 bases, leaving 18 bases between them. CDR3 length: 16 residues.

The V gene is TRBV27, the J gene TRBJ1-1; no definite D call. This CDR3 comprises 12 residues. Germline lookup yields CDR1 MNHEY and CDR2 SMNVEV (reference sequence). V lost 7 bases and J 1 base, leaving 7 bases between the germline ends. The CDR3 coding sequence is TGTGCCAGCACCACGGGGAACACTGAAGCTTTCTTT. It is translated as CASTTGNTEAFF.

This clonotype was observed a few times. The chain recombines TRBV2 with TRBJ2-7, with unresolved D. Germline V lookup: CDR1 SNHLY, CDR2 FYNNEI. V lost 4 bases, J lost 5 bases, and 12 bases lay in between. CDR3 length: 13 amino acids. CDR3 sequence: CASSATDPNEQYF. The CDR3 DNA sequence: TGTGCCAGCAGTGCCACAGACCCTAACGAGCAGTACTTC.

This clonotype was detected once. The rearrangement uses TRBV9 and TRBJ2-7; TRBD1 aligns across 7 bases. V lost 6 bases and J lost 0; bases outside the gene matches: 6. Germline V gene lookup returns CDR1 SGDLS and CDR2 YYNGEE. The CDR3 contains 14 residues. The CDR3 sequence is CASNQQGTSYEQYF. The CDR3 bases are TGTGCCAGCAACCAACAGGGGACCTCCTACGAGCAGTACTTC. The complete variable domain, with remaining parts taken from reference TRBV9 and TRBJ2-7, reads DSGVTQTPKHLITATGQRVTLRCSPRSGDLSVYWYQQSLDQGLQFLIQYYNGEERAKGNILERFSAQQFPDLHSELNLSSLELGDSALYFCASNQQGTSYEQYFGPGTRLTVT.

The chain links TRBV7-8 to TRBJ1-1, with D hard to call. This CDR3 comprises 18 residues. V lost 5 bases to trimming and J lost 0 bases, with 22 bases between them. Germline V lookup: CDR1 SGHVS, CDR2 FQNEAQ. The CDR3 loop reads CASSTPRWGQPMNTEAFF. CDR3 nucleotide sequence: TGTGCCAGCAGCACCCCCCGTTGGGGTCAGCCCATGAACACTGAAGCTTTCTTT.

The chain recombines TRBV5-4 with TRBJ2-5; 12 bases match TRBD2. This CDR3 contains 14 residues. CDR1 and CDR2 (germline): SGHNT, YYREEE (reference sequence). V shed 5 bases and J 5 bases; nucleotides not matched to a gene: 4. In nucleotides, the CDR3 is TGTGCCAGCAGACTAGCGGGAGGTGATGAGACCCAGTACTTC. Its translation is CASRLAGGDETQYF.

V usage is TRBV4-2 and J usage is TRBJ2-7; D gene uncertain. Germline V lookup: CDR1 LGHNA, CDR2 YNFKEQ. Trimming took 1 base from V and 1 from J, leaving 11 bases between them. The CDR3 sequence is 15 residues long. CDR3 sequence reads: CASSQARADSYEQYF. DNA of the CDR3: TGTGCCAGCAGCCAAGCGCGCGCGGATTCCTACGAGCAGTACTTC.

The chain is built from TRBV20-1 and TRBJ2-2; perhaps TRBD1 as D (5 bases). This CDR3 comprises 13 residues. V gave up 3 bases and J gave up 4 bases, with 9 bases separating them. Germline V gene data show CDR1 as DFQATT and CDR2 as SNEGSKA (reference sequence). The CDR3 region has the DNA TGCAGTGCTAGGTCGGACACCACCGGGGAGCTGTTTTTT. Translation: CSARSDTTGELFF.

This clonotype was detected a few times. In DNA, the CDR3 is TGTGCCAGCAGTTCCACCGGGACAGCTCTAGCCAAAAACATTCAGTACTTC. This codes for CASSSTGTALAKNIQYF. The rearrangement uses TRBV27 and TRBJ2-4; 7 bases match TRBD1. This CDR3 has 17 amino acids. Per the germline V gene, CDR1 is MNHEY and CDR2 is SMNVEV (reference sequence). V trimming: 4 bases; J trimming: 0 bases; junction bases outside the gene matches: 9.